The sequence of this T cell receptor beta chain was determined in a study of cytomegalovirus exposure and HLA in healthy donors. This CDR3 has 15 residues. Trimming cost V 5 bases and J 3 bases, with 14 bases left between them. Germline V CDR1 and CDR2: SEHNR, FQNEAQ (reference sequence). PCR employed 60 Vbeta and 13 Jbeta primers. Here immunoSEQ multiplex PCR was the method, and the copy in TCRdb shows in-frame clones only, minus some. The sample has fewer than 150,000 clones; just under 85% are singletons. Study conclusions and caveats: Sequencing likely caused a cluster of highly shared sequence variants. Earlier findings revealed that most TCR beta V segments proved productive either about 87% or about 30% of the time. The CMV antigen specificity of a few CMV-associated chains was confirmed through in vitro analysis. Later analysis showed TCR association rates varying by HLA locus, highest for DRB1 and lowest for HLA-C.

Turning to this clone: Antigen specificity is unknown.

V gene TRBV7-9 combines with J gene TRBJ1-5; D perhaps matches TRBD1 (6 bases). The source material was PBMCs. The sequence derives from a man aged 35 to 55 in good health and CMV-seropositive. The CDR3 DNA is TGTGCCAGCAGCCCCGGAACAGGGATCAATCAGCCCCAGCATTTT. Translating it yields CASSPGTGINQPQHF.